The rows below give T cell receptor beta chains drawn from one sample of a study of blood T cell repertoires in COVID-19. Assay: immunoSEQ multiplex PCR; the TCRdb copy retains only in-frame clones and omits some. This sample has about 270,000 clones, with 88% found just once. The sequencing input was PBMCs or T cells enriched from blood (not recorded which). These receptors were collected from a woman aged 60-75 years in a cohort exposed to, infected with or recovered from COVID-19 (not recorded which). Each CDR3 is given with its conserved first and last residue. A D gene is named only where the DNA matches it firmly. Clone size appears in some rows only: once, few, many, or a class for an expanded clone.

>NA|NA|TRBV20-1|TRBJ1-1
CSASLEGFSTEAFF
TGCAGTGCCAGTTTAGAGGGTTTTTCCACTGAAGCTTTCTTT
>NA|NA|TRBV27|TRBJ1-3
CASSFLGGSGNTIYF
TGTGCCAGCAGTTTCTTAGGGGGCTCTGGAAACACCATATATTTT
>NA|TRBD1|TRBV5-1|TRBJ1-5
CASSLVSDRGWNSNQPQHF
TGCGCCAGCAGCTTGGTCTCGGACAGGGGTTGGAATAGCAATCAGCCCCAGCATTTT
>NA|NA|TRBV10-2|TRBJ1-2
CASTHADSNGYTF
TGCGCCAGCACCCATGCCGACTCTAATGGCTACACCTTC
>NA|TRBD2|TRBV2|TRBJ2-5
CASSRLAGGVQETQYF
TGTGCCAGCAGTCGACTAGCGGGAGGCGTCCAAGAGACCCAGTACTTC
>NA|TRBD1|TRBV5-6|TRBJ2-7
CASSLGIQGAAYEQYF
TGTGCCAGCAGCTTGGGGATTCAGGGGGCCGCCTACGAGCAGTACTTC
>NA|NA|TRBV10-3|TRBJ1-3
CAISELTANSGNTIYF
TGTGCCATCAGTGAGTTGACTGCGAACTCTGGAAACACCATATATTTT
>NA|NA|TRBV30|TRBJ1-1
CAWSADSGNTEAFF
TGTGCCTGGAGTGCAGACAGTGGGAACACTGAAGCTTTCTTT
>NA|NA|TRBV2|TRBJ2-3
CASISGRGGPTDTQYF
TGTGCCAGCATCTCCGGGAGAGGAGGGCCCACAGATACGCAGTATTTT
>NA|NA|TRBV9|TRBJ1-1
CASTPLQGVTEAFF
TGTGCCAGCACCCCTTTACAGGGAGTCACTGAAGCTTTCTTT
>NA|TRBD2|TRBV3-1/TRBV3-2|TRBJ2-5
CASSRSGVQETQYF
TGTGCCAGCAGTCGTAGCGGGGTGCAAGAGACCCAGTACTTC
>NA|NA|TRBV7-3|TRBJ2-1
CASSSYRTGRDNEQFF
TGTGCCAGCAGCTCCTATCGGACAGGGAGGGACAATGAGCAGTTCTTC
>NA|TRBD1|TRBV7-2|TRBJ2-1
CASSSGQGYNEQFF
TGTGCCAGCAGCTCTGGACAGGGATACAATGAGCAGTTCTTC
>NA|TRBD1|TRBV28|TRBJ2-7
CASSGPGQGDHEQYF
TGTGCCAGCAGTGGCCCGGGACAGGGGGACCACGAGCAGTACTTC
>NA|NA|TRBV29-1|TRBJ1-1
CSVRGNTEAFF
TGCAGCGTTCGGGGGAACACTGAAGCTTTCTTT
>NA|TRBD1|TRBV28|TRBJ1-1
CASSSRDRGRGTEAFF
TGTGCCAGCAGTTCCAGGGACAGGGGGCGGGGGACTGAAGCTTTCTTT
>NA|TRBD1|TRBV19|TRBJ1-1
CASWTGGMNTEAFF
TGTGCCAGTTGGACAGGGGGCATGAACACTGAAGCTTTCTTT
>NA|NA|TRBV9|TRBJ1-4
CASSVGRATNEKLFF
TGTGCCAGCAGCGTAGGTAGAGCAACTAATGAAAAACTGTTTTTT
>many|TRBD1|TRBV7-3|TRBJ1-1
CASSPQGELRTEAFF
TGTGCCAGCAGCCCACAGGGGGAATTGAGGACTGAAGCTTTCTTT
>few|TRBD2|TRBV24-1|TRBJ2-1
CATSDTGTNYNEQFF
TGTGCCACCAGTGACACGGGGACTAATTACAATGAGCAGTTCTTC
>NA|NA|TRBV19|TRBJ1-6
CASSSWYRRGNSPLHF
TGTGCCAGTAGTTCCTGGTACCGGAGGGGTAATTCACCCCTCCACTTT
>NA|NA|TRBV30|TRBJ2-5
CAWSAPGLQGETQYF
TGTGCCTGGAGTGCGCCGGGACTACAGGGAGAGACCCAGTACTTC
>NA|TRBD2|TRBV19|TRBJ2-1
CASSILAGEGGEQFF
TGTGCCAGTAGTATATTAGCGGGAGAGGGGGGTGAGCAGTTCTTC
>NA|NA|TRBV9|TRBJ2-3
CASSVGGRGTDTQYF
TGTGCCAGCAGCGTAGGCGGGCGGGGCACAGATACGCAGTATTTT
>NA|TRBD1|TRBV2|TRBJ2-7
CASSGRQGVNEQYF
TGTGCCAGCAGTGGAAGACAGGGGGTCAACGAGCAGTACTTC
>NA|NA|TRBV7-2|TRBJ1-2
CASSPREGSYGYTF
TGTGCCAGCAGCCCCCGGGAAGGAAGCTATGGCTACACCTTC
>NA|NA|TRBV7-6|TRBJ2-7
CASSLFAGTPPYEQYF
TGTGCCAGCAGCTTATTTGCCGGGACACCGCCCTACGAGCAGTACTTC
>NA|NA|TRBV11-2|TRBJ2-7
CASSLDRGSYEQYF
TGTGCCAGCAGCTTAGATCGGGGGTCCTACGAGCAGTACTTC
>NA|NA|TRBV19|TRBJ1-5
CASSIVGGVSQPQHF
TGTGCCAGTAGTATAGTAGGGGGGGTTAGCCAGCCCCAGCATTTT
>NA|NA|TRBV5-1|TRBJ2-7
CASSWTTQEVYEQYF
TGCGCCAGCAGCTGGACTACCCAGGAGGTATACGAGCAGTACTTC
>NA|NA|TRBV29-1|TRBJ1-6
CSVGDRINSPLHF
TGCAGCGTTGGAGACAGAATTAATTCACCCCTCCACTTT
>NA|TRBD1|TRBV19|TRBJ1-6
CASSITASLGQGVSSPLHF
TGTGCCAGTAGTATTACAGCTTCGCTGGGACAGGGGGTTAGTTCACCCCTCCACTTT
>NA|NA|TRBV3-1/TRBV3-2|TRBJ1-1
CASSQAGNTEAFF
TGTGCCAGCAGCCAAGCGGGGAACACTGAAGCTTTCTTT
>NA|TRBD1|TRBV18|TRBJ1-4
CASLRQGADEKLFF
TGTGCCAGCTTGAGACAGGGGGCCGATGAAAAACTGTTTTTT
>once|NA|TRBV2|TRBJ1-6
CASSLPGGGRNSPLHF
TGTGCCAGCAGTCTCCCGGGGGGCGGTCGGAATTCACCCCTCCACTTT
>NA|TRBD1|TRBV3-1/TRBV3-2|TRBJ2-3
CASSQVGQGITDTQYF
TGTGCCAGCAGCCAAGTGGGACAGGGGATCACAGATACGCAGTATTTT
>NA|NA|TRBV3-1/TRBV3-2|TRBJ1-1
CASSHRTANTEAFF
TGTGCCAGCAGCCACAGGACAGCGAACACTGAAGCTTTCTTT
>NA|NA|TRBV7-2|TRBJ1-1
CASSLDQGRRALNTEAFF
TGTGCCAGCAGCTTAGACCAGGGGCGCAGGGCCCTGAACACTGAAGCTTTCTTT
>NA|TRBD2|TRBV6-1|TRBJ2-1
CASSGRPGEGGSSYNEQFF
TGTGCCAGCAGTGGCCGTCCGGGGGAGGGAGGAAGTTCCTACAATGAGCAGTTCTTC
>NA|TRBD1|TRBV6-5|TRBJ1-2
CASSYQGQANYGYTF
TGTGCCAGCAGTTACCAGGGACAGGCGAACTATGGCTACACCTTC
>NA|NA|TRBV5-1|TRBJ2-2
CASSKDSYTGELFF
TGCGCCAGCAGCAAGGACTCCTACACCGGGGAGCTGTTTTTT
>NA|TRBD1|TRBV28|TRBJ1-1
CASRTLGQGRTEAFF
TGTGCCAGCAGGACACTAGGACAGGGGAGGACTGAAGCTTTCTTT
>NA|TRBD2|TRBV27|TRBJ2-2
CASSLSGTSYNTGELFF
TGTGCCAGCAGTTTATCCGGGACTAGCTACAACACCGGGGAGCTGTTTTTT
>NA|NA|TRBV19|TRBJ1-2
CASQGSQIIGGYTF
TGTGCTTCCCAAGGGAGTCAGATCATCGGCGGCTACACCTTC
>NA|NA|TRBV11-3|TRBJ2-7
CASSRLRGEQYF
TGTGCCAGCAGCCGGTTACGGGGCGAGCAGTACTTC
>NA|NA|TRBV27|TRBJ2-3
CASSLWGGGSKTDTQYF
TGTGCCAGCAGTTTATGGGGGGGCGGGAGTAAAACAGATACGCAGTATTTT
>once|TRBD2|TRBV15|TRBJ2-1
CATSRVPGTRFHNEQFF
TGTGCCACCAGCAGAGTTCCCGGGACTAGGTTTCACAATGAGCAGTTCTTC
>once|NA|TRBV7-2|TRBJ1-1
CASSLGGRGTEAFF
TGTGCCAGCAGCTTAGGGGGGCGTGGGACTGAAGCTTTCTTT
>NA|TRBD1|TRBV2|TRBJ2-2
CASSGQGATGELFF
TGTGCCAGTTCAGGACAGGGGGCCACCGGGGAGCTGTTTTTT